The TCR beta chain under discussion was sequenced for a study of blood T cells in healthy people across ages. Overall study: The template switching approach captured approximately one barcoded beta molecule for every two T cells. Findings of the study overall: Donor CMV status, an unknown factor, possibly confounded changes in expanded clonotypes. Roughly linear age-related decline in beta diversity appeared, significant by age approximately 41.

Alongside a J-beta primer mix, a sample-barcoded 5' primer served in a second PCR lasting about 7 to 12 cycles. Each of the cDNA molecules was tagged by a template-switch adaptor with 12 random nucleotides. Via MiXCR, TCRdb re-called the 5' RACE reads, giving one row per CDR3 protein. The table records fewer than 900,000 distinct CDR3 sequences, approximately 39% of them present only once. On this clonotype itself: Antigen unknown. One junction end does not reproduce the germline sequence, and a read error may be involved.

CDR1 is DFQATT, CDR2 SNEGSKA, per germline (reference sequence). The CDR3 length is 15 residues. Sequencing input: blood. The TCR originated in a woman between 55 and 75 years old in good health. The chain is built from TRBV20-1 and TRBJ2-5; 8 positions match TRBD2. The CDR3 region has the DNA TGCAGTGCTAGAGATTTAGCTAGCGGGCAAGGGACCCAGTACTTC. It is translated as CSARDLASGQGTQYF.